These 17 T cell receptor beta chains came from one sample sequenced in a study of blood T cells in healthy people across ages. The use of a sample-barcoded 5' primer and a J-beta primer mix characterized a second PCR of about 6 to 12 cycles. TCRdb reprocessed the 5' RACE reads via MiXCR and lists one record per CDR3 protein. Among roughly 680,000 distinct CDR3 sequences listed, roughly 20% were seen once. The specimen was blood. The receptors stem from an older man in good health.

This clonotype has more than one count but fewer than ten. The CDR3 is CSATFRGRGETQYF. CDR3 DNA sequence: TGCAGTGCCACTTTCCGGGGGCGAGGTGAGACCCAGTACTTC. The chain is built from TRBV20-1 and TRBJ2-5; either TRBD1 or TRBD2 may fit D (6 bases each). V was cut by 6 bases and J by 5 bases, with 19 bases left in between. The CDR3 spans 14 residues. CDR1 and CDR2 (germline): DFQATT, SNEGSKA (reference sequence).

The chain links TRBV5-6 to TRBJ2-1, with 10 bases identical to TRBD2. The J segment lost 9 bases and the V segment lost 0 bases, leaving 3 bases of the junction unmatched. Germline values: CDR1 SGHDT, CDR2 YYEEEE. The CDR3 has 14 residues. As DNA, the CDR3 is TGTGCCAGCAGCTTGGCTAGCGGGAGCGGTGAGCAGTTCTTC. Amino acid sequence: CASSLASGSGEQFF.

V and J are TRBV20-1 and TRBJ1-2, with 10 bases that match TRBD1. Germline V CDR1 and CDR2: DFQATT, SNEGSKA (reference sequence). The CDR3 is made up of 15 amino acids. Trimming removed 4 bases from V and 6 bases from J; junction bases left unmatched: 11. The DNA for the CDR3 is TGCAGTGCTAACGGCTTTGGGACAGGGGATAATGGCTACACCTTC. This gives the protein CSANGFGTGDNGYTF.

The sample holds many counts of this clonotype. CDR3 protein: CASSQDWGGRASEQYF. In DNA, the CDR3 is TGTGCCAGCAGCCAAGATTGGGGAGGGAGGGCCAGCGAGCAGTACTTC. The rearrangement links TRBV3-1 to TRBJ2-7, with 7 bases that match TRBD2. CDR1 is LGHDT and CDR2 is YNNKEL in the germline V gene (reference sequence). This CDR3 contains 16 residues. Trimming took 0 bases from V and 6 from J; bases not matched to a gene: 11.

The V call is TRBV13, the J call TRBJ1-3; D remains ambiguous. From germline, CDR1 is PRHDT and CDR2 FYEKMQ (reference sequence). Trimming removed 3 bases from V and 3 bases from J, with 9 bases in between. This CDR3 has 14 amino acids. CDR3 protein: CASSLVVFGNTIYF. Written as DNA, the CDR3 is TGTGCCAGCAGCTTGGTTGTTTTTGGAAACACCATATATTTT.

The V gene is TRBV20-1, the J gene TRBJ2-1; no clear D. The CDR3 spans 14 residues. Germline V gene lookup returns CDR1 DFQATT and CDR2 SNEGSKA (reference sequence). The germline V and J ends were trimmed by 7 bases and 5 bases, with 18 bases remaining between them. The DNA for the CDR3 is TGCAGTGGGTTAGTATCGGTATCCCACAATGAGCAGTTCTTC. Its protein product is CSGLVSVSHNEQFF.

The J gene is TRBJ2-3, the V gene TRBV5-1; D not certain. The germline V gene has CDR1 SGHRS and CDR2 YFSETQ. This CDR3 spans 15 amino acids. Trimming left V 3 bases short and J 0 bases short, with 11 bases between. CDR3 coding DNA: TGCGCCAGCAGCTCGACTCCCGCTAGCACAGATACGCAGTATTTT. This encodes CASSSTPASTDTQYF.

The chain recombines TRBV10-3 with TRBJ1-1, with 7 bases identical to TRBD1. CDR1 and CDR2 (germline): ENHRY, SYGVKD. CDR3 length equals 14 residues. V shed 2 bases, J shed 4 bases, and the junction held 4 bases outside the gene matches. CDR3 sequence reads: CAISETGAPTEAFF. The CDR3 DNA is TGTGCCATCAGTGAGACAGGGGCGCCCACTGAAGCTTTCTTT.

Only a few counts were recorded for this clonotype. The chain is built from TRBV18 and TRBJ1-5; D perhaps matches TRBD1 (6 bases). Germline assignment: CDR1 KGHSH and CDR2 LQKENI. V was trimmed by 1 base and J by 9 bases, leaving 13 bases between them. The CDR3 runs to 14 residues. The CDR3 protein is CASSPRQGGGPQHF. The DNA for the CDR3 is TGTGCCAGCTCACCACGGCAAGGGGGTGGGCCCCAGCATTTT.

The J gene is TRBJ2-2, the V gene TRBV12-3 or TRBV12-4, with TRBD2 identical over 10 bases. V was clipped by 5 bases and J by 4 bases; unmatched bases: 7. The CDR3 spans 16 residues. The CDR3 region is CASSTRTSGLTGELFF. The DNA for the CDR3 is TGTGCCAGCAGTACCCGGACTAGCGGTCTCACCGGGGAGCTGTTTTTT.

This rearrangement joins TRBV4-1 to TRBJ2-5; a weak D match, TRBD1 (5 bases). The J call could be wrong; TRBJ2-7 is a better fit for the DNA end. CDR1 MGHRA and CDR2 YSYEKL come from the germline V gene. CDR3 size: 13 residues. CDR3 residues: CASSQDSDTEQYF. The CDR3 DNA is TGCGCCAGCAGCCAAGATTCGGACACCGAGCAGTACTTC.

Details on this clonotype: A junction boundary mismatches the germline segment, possibly from a read error. This rearrangement joins TRBV5-1 to TRBJ1-4; unclear D gene. The germline CDR1 and CDR2 sequences are SGHRS and YFSETQ. The CDR3 is 13 amino acids. CDR3 sequence: CASSSRPSEKPFF. The CDR3 nucleotides read TGCGCCAGCAGCTCCCGACCTAGTGAAAAACCGTTTTTT.

This clonotype was seen more than once but under ten times. The genes are TRBV4-1 and TRBJ1-3; D perhaps matches TRBD1 (6 bases). V dropped 7 bases and J dropped 1 base, with 17 bases sitting between them. Germline V gene data show CDR1 as MGHRA and CDR2 as YSYEKL. The CDR3 extends over 16 amino acids. CDR3 residues: CASTKMDRASGNTIYF. CDR3 coding DNA: TGCGCCAGCACAAAAATGGACAGAGCTTCTGGAAACACCATATATTTT.

This clonotype turned up a few times. The chain links TRBV12-3 or TRBV12-4 to TRBJ2-7; unclear D gene. V lost 4 bases to trimming and J lost 9 bases, with 13 bases between them. This CDR3 region has 12 residues. This CDR3 is CASSSEVTGQYF. In DNA form, the CDR3 reads TGTGCCAGCAGTTCCGAAGTTACTGGGCAGTACTTC.

This chain connects TRBV24-1 to TRBJ2-3, with TRBD1 identical over 7 bases. CDR3 length: 15 residues. Germline V gene data show CDR1 as KGHDR and CDR2 as SFDVKD. The trim removed 9 bases at V and 3 bases at J, leaving 11 bases unmatched. CDR3 loop: CATGARGYSTDTQYF. DNA for the CDR3: TGTGCCACCGGCGCCAGGGGGTATTCAACAGATACGCAGTATTTT.

The chain is built from TRBV3-1 and TRBJ2-5; 10 positions match TRBD2. The closer fit of TRBJ2-7 to the DNA end suggests the J call may be wrong. The CDR3 is 16 amino acids. Germline CDR1 and CDR2: LGHDT and YNNKEL (reference sequence). The CDR3 spells CASSRRSGGSSYEQYF. The DNA of the CDR3 is TGTGCCAGCAGCCGTCGTAGCGGGGGGAGCTCCTACGAGCAGTACTTC.

The rearrangement joins TRBV18 to TRBJ2-3; TRBD2 matches at 10 bases. With 0 bases clipped from V and 5 bases from J, the junction kept 5 bases outside the gene matches. The CDR3 is 16 amino acids. Germline-derived CDR1 and CDR2 are KGHSH and LQKENI. The CDR3 sequence: CASSPPLAGAGDTQYF. CDR3 nucleotide sequence: TGTGCCAGCTCACCACCTCTAGCGGGAGCTGGAGATACGCAGTATTTT.